These 11 T cell receptor beta chains were sequenced from one sample in a study of CD8 T cells in ankylosing spondylitis. Study-wide points: About 8 highly homologous variants made up a TCR beta motif that seemed to typify ankylosing spondylitis blood.

TCRdb used MiXCR to reprocess the 5' RACE reads, holding one entry per CDR3 protein. The sample shows 670,000 or so distinct CDR3 sequences, around 17% of them seen only once. Their target antigens are unknown. The specimen was blood, either unsorted or a sorted T cell fraction (not recorded which). The origin of the receptors is a male donor with ankylosing spondylitis.

V gene TRBV12-3 or TRBV12-4 combines with J gene TRBJ2-7; D unresolved. The CDR3 is 13 residues long. Deletions cut 3 bases from V and 7 bases from J, with 13 bases between. The DNA of the CDR3 is TGTGCCAGCAGTTTGGCCCCCAATAGGGAGCAGTACTTC. This translates into CASSLAPNREQYF.

The rearrangement joins TRBV12-3 or TRBV12-4 to TRBJ2-3; TRBD2 agrees at 9 bases. The ends lost 1 base at V and 3 bases at J; junction bases unmatched: 8. CDR3 length: 17 amino acids. CDR3 sequence (DNA): TGTGCCAGCAGTTTAGGTAAAATAGCGGGAGTTACAGATACGCAGTATTTT. This encodes CASSLGKIAGVTDTQYF.

The J gene is TRBJ2-1, the V gene TRBV20-1, with TRBD2 as a possible D gene (5 bases). Between the trimmed V and J ends, which lost 2 bases and 0 bases, there was a span of 11 bases. Germline lookup yields CDR1 DFQATT and CDR2 SNEGSKA (reference sequence). The CDR3 is 15 amino acids. The CDR3 DNA sequence: TGCAGTGCTAGAACTAGACCGCCCTCCTACAATGAGCAGTTCTTC. Amino acid sequence: CSARTRPPSYNEQFF.

This chain links TRBV6-5 with TRBJ1-5; tentative D call: TRBD1 (6 bases). The germline V gene has CDR1 MNHEY and CDR2 SVGAGI. This CDR3 is built from 17 residues. Trimming stripped 4 bases from V and 0 bases from J, with 16 bases between. Written as DNA, the CDR3 is TGTGCCAGCAGTTCACAGGGATGGGGCAGTAGCAATCAGCCCCAGCATTTT. Protein: CASSSQGWGSSNQPQHF.

CDR3 amino acids: CASSQDPSSGRYNEQFF. For the CDR3, the DNA is TGCGCCAGCAGCCAAGATCCGTCTAGCGGGAGGTACAATGAGCAGTTCTTC. The chain has TRBV4-3 and TRBJ2-1; 11 positions agree with TRBD2. V was clipped by 0 bases and J by 4 bases; unmatched bases: 5. The CDR3 is 17 residues long. From germline, CDR1 is LGHNA and CDR2 YSLEER.

The chain uses TRBV11-2 and TRBJ1-6, with D possibly matching TRBD1 (5 bases). This CDR3 contains 15 residues. Germline-derived CDR1 and CDR2 are SGHAT and FQNNGV. Trimming took off 5 bases at V and 7 bases at J, with 15 bases between the two ends. CDR3 in DNA: TGTGCCAGCAGCAACCAACAGGATTGGAATTCACCCCTCCACTTT. Translation: CASSNQQDWNSPLHF.

The rearrangement links TRBV3-1 to TRBJ2-2, with D perhaps TRBD2 (5 bases). This CDR3 spans 11 amino acids. Germline lookup yields CDR1 LGHDT and CDR2 YNNKEL (reference sequence). V lost 11 bases and J 5 bases, leaving 9 bases between the germline ends. In DNA form, the CDR3 reads TGTGCCGCGGGCCGGACCGGGGAGCTGTTTTTT. Translating it yields CAAGRTGELFF.

The chain recombines TRBV27 with TRBJ1-4; D uncertain. V gave up 2 bases and J gave up 5 bases, with 18 bases separating them. Germline assignment: CDR1 MNHEY and CDR2 SMNVEV (reference sequence). This CDR3 region has 17 residues. The CDR3 nucleotides read TGTGCCAGCAGTTTAGACCCCCGCCCTCTTGAGAATGAAAAACTGTTTTTT. Residues: CASSLDPRPLENEKLFF.

This clonotype was detected many times. At one end the junction does not follow the germline gene, possibly because of a read error. V gene TRBV4-3 combines with J gene TRBJ2-1, with 14 nucleotides matching TRBD2. The CDR3 totals 15 residues. Germline V CDR1 and CDR2: LGHNA, YSLEER. The CDR3 sequence is CASSPGLAGGNEQFF. CDR3 in DNA: TGTGCCAGCAGCCCCGGACTAGCGGGGGGCAATGAGCAGTTCTTC.

The chain employs TRBV5-1 and TRBJ2-7; 10 nucleotides align to TRBD2. The CDR3 consists of 13 residues. Per the germline V gene, CDR1 is SGHRS and CDR2 is YFSETQ. The ends lost 3 bases at V and 7 bases at J; junction bases unmatched: 4. CDR3 amino acids: CASSYGTSDEQYF. In nucleotides, the CDR3 is TGCGCCAGCAGCTACGGGACTAGCGATGAGCAGTACTTC.

This clonotype was detected only a few times. The gene calls are TRBV6-5 and TRBJ2-7; weak D call: TRBD1 (5 bases). V gave up 3 bases and J gave up 3 bases, with 12 bases separating them. The length of the CDR3 is 14 residues. Germline CDR1 is MNHEY and CDR2 is SVGAGI. The CDR3 sequence is CASSYVGQGYEQYF. The CDR3 nucleotides are TGTGCCAGCAGTTATGTAGGACAAGGCTACGAGCAGTACTTC.